The clone carrying this T cell receptor (beta chain) was counted between two and nine times. The antigen is undetermined. One end of the junction is discordant with germline, which a read error may explain. This specimen comes from a study of regulatory T cells in long-lasting Graves disease. Whole-study results and caveats: TCR diversity was lower in persistent Graves' patients than in newly diagnosed ones. No thyroid tissue was studied; the work used peripheral blood only. Segments TRBV28, TRBJ1-2 and TRBJ2-5 showed preferential usage in persistent disease.

Looked up from germline, CDR1 is MNHNS and CDR2 is SASEGT. CDR3 length equals 17 residues. Libraries of TCR beta came from iRepertoire HTBI primers plus Arm-PCR of CDR3 regions. TCRdb re-called the multiplex PCR reads with MiXCR, one entry per CDR3 protein. The repertoire has fewer than 450,000 distinct CDR3 sequences, 23% of them found once; the top ten carry about 26%. Indicated time point: persistent/refractory GD, antithyroid drugs over 5 years with positive TRAb. RNA from PBMCs was the source of the TCR library. American Thyroid Association guidelines were used to diagnose Graves' disease. Sequences were derived from peripheral blood mononuclear cells (PBMCs), sampled when the disease was refractory, from a patient treated with antithyroid drugs. V and J are TRBV6-1 and TRBJ2-4; 13 nucleotides match TRBD2. This TCR was recovered from a female donor with Graves disease. The CDR3, as DNA: TGTGCCAGCAGACGAACTAGCGGGAGGGTAGCCAAAAACATTCAGCACTTC. Protein sequence: CASRRTSGRVAKNIQHF.